This T cell receptor (beta chain) was found in a study of T-cell reconstitution after alpha-beta-depleted transplantation in children. Germline assignment: CDR1 MDHEN and CDR2 SYDVKM. V lost 3 bases to trimming and J lost 3 bases; unmatched junction nucleotides: 7. This CDR3 has 15 amino acids. Study-wide findings and caveats: T-cell counts and diversity at one year post-transplant came mainly from newly produced T cells.

Unique molecular identifiers featured in how the TCRbeta library was prepared. From the PCR reads, TCRdb called clonotypes with MiXCR, one entry per CDR3 protein. Among about 980,000 distinct CDR3 sequences, 25% to 30% were seen once, and the ten largest hold roughly 28%. Of note for this clonotype: The antigen is undetermined.

The starting material was PBMCs, mostly from graft donor cells, obtained 360 days after TCRalphabeta/CD19-depleted stem cell transplant. The chain combines TRBV28 with TRBJ1-1; 7 bases are shared with TRBD1. This clonotype was sampled from a boy in the first two years of life who had a stem cell transplant for SCID, so the T cells may come from the graft donor. DNA for the CDR3: TGTGCCAGCAGTTTCCACAGGGGACACGACACTGAAGCTTTCTTT. Translation: CASSFHRGHDTEAFF.